The entry that follows covers one T cell receptor (beta chain) sequence. These data belong to a study of cytomegalovirus exposure and HLA in healthy donors. Study details: Earlier, 150 million to 200 million T cells were analyzed, and fewer than 120 million unique TCR beta sequences were found among them.

This PCR relied on a set of 60 Vbeta primers and 13 Jbeta primers. Authors' data handling: In a later analysis, the count reached approximately 80 million unique TCR beta chains, with approximately 10 million shared. The data were produced by immunoSEQ multiplex PCR, yet TCRdb's version contains in-frame clones alone and is incomplete. That table furnishes V, J and clone size, whereas the DNA furnished D and trimming. Seen here are 150,000 to 200,000 clones, 78% observed once, and the top ten hold approximately 3%. Germline V gene sequence: CDR1 SEHNR, CDR2 FQNEAQ (reference sequence). The V end was cut by 6 bases, the J end by 3 bases, with 16 bases between. The CDR3 runs to 15 residues.

The receptor was derived from a woman aged 40-49 years in good health and CMV-seronegative. The source material was PBMCs. V and J are TRBV7-9 and TRBJ2-3, with D possibly being TRBD2 (6 bases). The CDR3 region is CASSYMGLKTDTQYF. CDR3 nucleotide sequence: TGTGCCAGCAGTTACATGGGACTTAAAACAGATACGCAGTATTTT.